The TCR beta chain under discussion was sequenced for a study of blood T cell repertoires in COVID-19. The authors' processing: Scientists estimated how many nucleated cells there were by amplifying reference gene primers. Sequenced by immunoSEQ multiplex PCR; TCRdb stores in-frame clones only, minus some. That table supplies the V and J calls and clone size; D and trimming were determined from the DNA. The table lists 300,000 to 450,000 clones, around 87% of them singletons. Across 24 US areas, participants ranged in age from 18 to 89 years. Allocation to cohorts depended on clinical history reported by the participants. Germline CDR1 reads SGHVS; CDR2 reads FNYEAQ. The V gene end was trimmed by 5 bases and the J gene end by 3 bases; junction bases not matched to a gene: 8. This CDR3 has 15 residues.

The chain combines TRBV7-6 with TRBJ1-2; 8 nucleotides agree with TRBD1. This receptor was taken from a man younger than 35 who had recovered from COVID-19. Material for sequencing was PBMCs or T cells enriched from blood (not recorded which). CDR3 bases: TGTGCCAGCAGCCCCCGGACAGGGCTCCACTATGGCTACACCTTC. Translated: CASSPRTGLHYGYTF.